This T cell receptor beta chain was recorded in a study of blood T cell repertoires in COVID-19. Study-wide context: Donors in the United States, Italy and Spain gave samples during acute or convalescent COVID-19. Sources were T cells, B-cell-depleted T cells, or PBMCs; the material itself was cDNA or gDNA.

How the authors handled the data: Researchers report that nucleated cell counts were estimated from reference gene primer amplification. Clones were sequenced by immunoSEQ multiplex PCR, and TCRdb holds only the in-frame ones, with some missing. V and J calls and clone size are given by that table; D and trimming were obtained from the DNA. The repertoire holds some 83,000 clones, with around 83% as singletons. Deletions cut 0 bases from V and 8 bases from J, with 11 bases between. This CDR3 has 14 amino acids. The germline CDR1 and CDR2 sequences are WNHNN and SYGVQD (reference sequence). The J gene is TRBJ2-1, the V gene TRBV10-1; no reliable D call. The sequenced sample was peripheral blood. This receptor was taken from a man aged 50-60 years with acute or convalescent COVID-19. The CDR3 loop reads CASSESPGRDEQFF. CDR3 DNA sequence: TGCGCCAGCAGTGAGTCGCCAGGTCGAGATGAGCAGTTCTTC.